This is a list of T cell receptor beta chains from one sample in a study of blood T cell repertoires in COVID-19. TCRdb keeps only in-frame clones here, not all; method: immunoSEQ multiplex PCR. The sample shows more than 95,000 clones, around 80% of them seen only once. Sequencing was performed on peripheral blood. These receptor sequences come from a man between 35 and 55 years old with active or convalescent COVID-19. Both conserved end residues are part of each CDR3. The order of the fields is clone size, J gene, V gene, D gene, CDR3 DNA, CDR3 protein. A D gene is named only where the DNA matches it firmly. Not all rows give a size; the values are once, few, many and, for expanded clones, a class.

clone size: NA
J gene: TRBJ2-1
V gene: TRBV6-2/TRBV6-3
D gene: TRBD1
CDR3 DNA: TGTGCCAGCAGTCATCCCGACAGGGGGCAAAATGAGCAGTTCTTC
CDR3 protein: CASSHPDRGQNEQFF

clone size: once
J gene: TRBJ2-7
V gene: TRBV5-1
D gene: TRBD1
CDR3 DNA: TGCGCCAGCAGCTTTGCTCGCCTGACAGGGGACGAGCAGTACTTC
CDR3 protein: CASSFARLTGDEQYF

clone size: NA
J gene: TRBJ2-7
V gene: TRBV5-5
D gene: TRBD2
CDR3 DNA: TGTGCCAGCAGCTTTGGGCTAGCGGAGGCCACCGAGCAGTACTTC
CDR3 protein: CASSFGLAEATEQYF

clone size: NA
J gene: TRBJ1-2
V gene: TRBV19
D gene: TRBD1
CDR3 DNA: TGTGCCAGTAGTATAGATCCGACAGGGAGCTATGGCTACACCTTC
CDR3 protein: CASSIDPTGSYGYTF

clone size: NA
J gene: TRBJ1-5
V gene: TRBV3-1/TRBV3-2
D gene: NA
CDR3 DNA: TGTGCCAGCAGCCAAACAGGGAAGGGGCAGCCCCAGCATTTT
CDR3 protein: CASSQTGKGQPQHF

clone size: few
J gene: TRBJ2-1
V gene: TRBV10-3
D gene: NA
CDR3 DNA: TGTGCCATCGGGGCGAACAATGAGCAGTTCTTC
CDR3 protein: CAIGANNEQFF

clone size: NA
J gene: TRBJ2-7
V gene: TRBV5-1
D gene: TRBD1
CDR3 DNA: TGCGCCAGCAGCTTTCGACAGGGACCAAACTACGAGCAGTACTTC
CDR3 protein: CASSFRQGPNYEQYF

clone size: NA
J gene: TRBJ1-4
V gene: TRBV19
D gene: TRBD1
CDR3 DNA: TGTGCCAGTAGTGCACGGACTCAGGGGGGTGAAAAACTGTTTTTT
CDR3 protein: CASSARTQGGEKLFF

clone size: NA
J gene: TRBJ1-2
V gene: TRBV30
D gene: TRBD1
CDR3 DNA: TGTGCCTGGAGCCGGGACAGGGATGGCTACACCTTC
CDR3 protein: CAWSRDRDGYTF

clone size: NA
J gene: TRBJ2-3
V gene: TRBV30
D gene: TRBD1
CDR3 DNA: TGTGCCTGGAGTCCTCCGGGACAGACCACAGATACGCAGTATTTT
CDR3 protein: CAWSPPGQTTDTQYF

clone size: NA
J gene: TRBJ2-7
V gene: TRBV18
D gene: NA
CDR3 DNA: TGTGCCAGCTCACCGACGGGAAAGGGTGGCGAGCAGTACTTC
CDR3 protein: CASSPTGKGGEQYF

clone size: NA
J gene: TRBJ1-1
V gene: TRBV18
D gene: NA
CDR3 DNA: TGTGCCAGCTCACGGGAGGGGAACACTGAAGCTTTCTTT
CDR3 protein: CASSREGNTEAFF

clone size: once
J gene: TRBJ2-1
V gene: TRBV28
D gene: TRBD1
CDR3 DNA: TGTGCCAGCAGTACGCCGGGACAGGGGGCCAATGAGCAGTTCTTC
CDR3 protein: CASSTPGQGANEQFF

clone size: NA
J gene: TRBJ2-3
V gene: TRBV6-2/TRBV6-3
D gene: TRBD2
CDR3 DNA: TGTGCCAGCAGTTACCATCCCCCGACTAGCGCAGATACGCAGTATTTT
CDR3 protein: CASSYHPPTSADTQYF

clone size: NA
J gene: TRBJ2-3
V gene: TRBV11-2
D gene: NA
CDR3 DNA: TGTGCCAGCAGCTTAGTCGGGGCGGGGATCGCAGATACGCAGTATTTT
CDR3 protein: CASSLVGAGIADTQYF

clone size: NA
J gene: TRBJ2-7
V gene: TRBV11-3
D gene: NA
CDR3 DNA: TGTGCCAGCAGTCAAACCCGGGACTCCTACGAGCAGTACTTC
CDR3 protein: CASSQTRDSYEQYF

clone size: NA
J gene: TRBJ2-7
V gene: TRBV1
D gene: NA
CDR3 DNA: TGCACCAGCAGCCAACTCCGGGGGGGCGGGATATTCTCACCCCGCTCCTACGAGCAGTACTTC
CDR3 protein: CTSSQLRGGGIFSPRSYEQYF

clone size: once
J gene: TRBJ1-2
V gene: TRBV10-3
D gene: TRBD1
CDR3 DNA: TGTGCCATCAGTGTACAGGGGGCAGGGAACTATGGCTACACCTTC
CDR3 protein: CAISVQGAGNYGYTF

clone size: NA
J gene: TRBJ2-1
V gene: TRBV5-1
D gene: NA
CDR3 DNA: TGCGCCAGCAGCGAGTCGGGTGACAATGAGCAGTTCTTC
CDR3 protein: CASSESGDNEQFF

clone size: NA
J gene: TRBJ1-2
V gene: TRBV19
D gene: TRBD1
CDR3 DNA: TGTGCCAGTAGTATAAGCAATACAGGGGGCACCTATGGCTACACCTTC
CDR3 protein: CASSISNTGGTYGYTF

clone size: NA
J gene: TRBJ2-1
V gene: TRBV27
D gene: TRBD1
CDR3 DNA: TGTGCCAGCAGTTTGACAGGGGGACTATACAATGAGCAGTTCTTC
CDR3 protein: CASSLTGGLYNEQFF

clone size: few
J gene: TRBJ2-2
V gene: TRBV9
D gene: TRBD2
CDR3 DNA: TGTGCCAGCAGCGGGCGGGGGGCCAGTAAGGACACCGGGGAGCTGTTTTTT
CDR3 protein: CASSGRGASKDTGELFF

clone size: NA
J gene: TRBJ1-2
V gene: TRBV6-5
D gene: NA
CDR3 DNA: TGTGCCAGCAGTTACTCCGCAGGATGGGATGGCTACACCTTC
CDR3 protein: CASSYSAGWDGYTF

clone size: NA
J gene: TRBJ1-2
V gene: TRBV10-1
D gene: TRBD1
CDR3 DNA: TGCGCCAGCAGTCCGGACAGGGCCCATGGCTACACCTTC
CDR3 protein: CASSPDRAHGYTF

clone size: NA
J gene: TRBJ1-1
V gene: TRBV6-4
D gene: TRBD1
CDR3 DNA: TGTGCCAGCAGTGATGGCAGGGGGGCTGAAGCTTTCTTT
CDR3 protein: CASSDGRGAEAFF

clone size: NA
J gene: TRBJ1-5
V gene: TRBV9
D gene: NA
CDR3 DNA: TGTGCCAGCAGCGTGGCGGGGGGCGGTCAGCCCCAGCATTTT
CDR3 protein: CASSVAGGGQPQHF

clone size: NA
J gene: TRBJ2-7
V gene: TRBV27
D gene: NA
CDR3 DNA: TGTGCCAGCAGTTTATCGGCGGGAACCTACGAGCAGTACTTC
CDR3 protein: CASSLSAGTYEQYF

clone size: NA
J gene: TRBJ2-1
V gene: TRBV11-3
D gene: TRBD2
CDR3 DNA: TGTGCCAGCAGGCGTTTAGCGGGAGAGCAGTTCTTC
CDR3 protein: CASRRLAGEQFF

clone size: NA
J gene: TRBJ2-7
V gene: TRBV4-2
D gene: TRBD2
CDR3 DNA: TGTGCCAGCAGCCAAGGTGAAGCGGGAGAAGTCTACGAGCAGTACTTC
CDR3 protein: CASSQGEAGEVYEQYF

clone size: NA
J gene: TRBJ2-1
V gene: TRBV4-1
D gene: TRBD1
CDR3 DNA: TGCGCCAGCAGCCGACAGACAGGGGCGAGCTCCTACAATGAGCAGTTCTTC
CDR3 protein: CASSRQTGASSYNEQFF

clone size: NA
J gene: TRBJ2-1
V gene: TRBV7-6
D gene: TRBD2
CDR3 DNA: TGTGCCAGCAGCTTAAGAAGCGGGGGGGCGACTAGTTATGAGCAGTTCTTC
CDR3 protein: CASSLRSGGATSYEQFF

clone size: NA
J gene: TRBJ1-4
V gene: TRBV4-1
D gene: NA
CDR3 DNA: TGCGCCAGCAGCCAAGGTAGCGGGCAGGGGAATGAAAAACTGTTTTTT
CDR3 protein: CASSQGSGQGNEKLFF

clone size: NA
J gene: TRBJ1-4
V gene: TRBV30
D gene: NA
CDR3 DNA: TGTGCCTTCACCCATGCAGGGGCTCGAAAACTGTTTTTT
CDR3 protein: CAFTHAGARKLFF

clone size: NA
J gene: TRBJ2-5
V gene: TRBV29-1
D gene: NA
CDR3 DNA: TGCAGCCCCACCATCGGGAGGACCCAGTACTTC
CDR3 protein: CSPTIGRTQYF

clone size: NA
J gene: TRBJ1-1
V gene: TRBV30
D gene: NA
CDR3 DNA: TGTGCCTGCGGAAGGGGGGGAAACACTGAAGCTTTCTTT
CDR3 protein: CACGRGGNTEAFF